Listed here is a single T cell receptor (beta chain). The antigen remains undetermined. 13 Jbeta primers and 60 Vbeta primers were used for the PCR. The data were produced by immunoSEQ multiplex PCR, yet TCRdb's version contains in-frame clones alone and is incomplete. The sample records about 130,000 clones, roughly 80% being singletons. At sampling all donors were nominally healthy, likely with unrecorded immune exposures. This sample was taken from a study of cytomegalovirus exposure and HLA in healthy donors. General study findings and limits: Highest at DRB1 and lowest at HLA-C, TCR association rates differed among HLA loci in a later analysis. Per a later analysis, 18,000 or so TCR beta sequences showed association with HLA alleles at 0.05 false discovery rate.

The CDR3 extends over 15 amino acids. The V gene lost 6 bases and the J gene lost 6 bases, with 19 bases spanning the gap. The germline CDR1 and CDR2 sequences are SGDLS and YYNGEE. This clonotype was obtained from a man in his late teens or twenties in good health and CMV-seropositive. The sequenced sample was PBMCs. The chain has TRBV9 and TRBJ1-5; possibly TRBD1 for D (6 bases). The CDR3, as DNA: TGTGCCAGCAACCTGGAGGGGGGGGCGGGTCAGCCCCAGCATTTT. Its translation is CASNLEGGAGQPQHF.